This T cell receptor beta chain was profiled in a study of response to subunit inactivated influenza vaccine. This clonotype was found a few times. The antigen is undetermined. Overall study results and limits: There was a suggestion from the authors that each seasonal influenza vaccination recruits few new T cells.

The V end lost 5 bases, the J end lost 2 bases, and 15 bases lay between the germline ends. CDR1 and CDR2 (germline): SEHNR, FQNEAQ (reference sequence). The CDR3 has 15 amino acids. TCRdb re-called the RT-PCR reads with MiXCR, one entry per CDR3 protein. The repertoire holds hundreds of thousands of distinct CDR3 sequences, with roughly 10% as singletons. These data also formed part of another study, on T cells expressing NK-cell markers. That work contributes: Production of TCR beta cDNA relied on 5'RACE template switching with UMIs. Just one sequenced donor of eight was HCMV-seronegative, while seven were seropositive. The use of an anti-gamma-delta TCR antibody, which was added in several experiments, restricted sorting to T cells expressing alpha-beta TCR. Of the CD8+ T cells in about 6 donors, roughly 1.0-7.0% belonged to dominant NKG2C+ clonotypes.

The sequenced sample was PBMCs from blood, obtained on the day of vaccination. The chain couples TRBV7-9 to TRBJ2-5; TRBD2 is a possible D gene (5 bases). This TCR came from a man aged 45-60 years who received an inactivated influenza vaccine. The CDR3 nucleotides read TGTGCCAGCAGCCCTACCCTGCGAGGGCAAGAGACCCAGTACTTC. Amino acid sequence: CASSPTLRGQETQYF.